The next 7 T cell receptor beta chains were all read from a single sample in a study of T cell changes during pregnancy in multiple sclerosis. TCRdb keeps only in-frame clones here, not all; method: immunoSEQ multiplex PCR. The table shows about 86,000 clones, with around 93% occurring only once. Sequenced here: peripheral blood, sampled in the first trimester of pregnancy. These receptors all stem from a female donor in good health, enrolled as a control in a pregnancy study.

The rearrangement joins TRBV28 to TRBJ1-6; D is ambiguous. Germline-derived CDR1 and CDR2 are MDHEN and SYDVKM. Trimming stripped 5 bases from V and 2 bases from J, with 10 bases between. CDR3 length equals 15 residues. The CDR3 protein is CASSTTKAYNSPLHF. In DNA, the CDR3 is TGTGCCAGCAGTACAACTAAGGCCTATAATTCACCCCTCCACTTT.

The J gene is TRBJ2-3, the V gene TRBV9; TRBD2 matches 12 bases. This CDR3 region has 20 residues. The junction had 14 bases not matched to a gene; V was cut back by 0 bases and J by 3 bases. Germline V CDR1 and CDR2: SGDLS, YYNGEE. The CDR3 sequence is CASSVVVVQTSGGTTDTQYF. For the CDR3, the DNA is TGTGCCAGCAGCGTAGTAGTAGTACAGACTAGCGGGGGTACGACAGATACGCAGTATTTT.

This chain uses TRBV4-3 with TRBJ2-3; 9 positions match TRBD1. The CDR3 loop spans 15 amino acids. CDR1 and CDR2 (germline): LGHNA, YSLEER. The ends lost 3 bases at V and 1 base at J; junction bases unmatched: 2. The CDR3 spells CASSQGQGGTDTQYF. DNA of the CDR3: TGCGCCAGCAGCCAGGGACAGGGAGGCACAGATACGCAGTATTTT.

The chain links TRBV4-2 to TRBJ2-1; maybe TRBD1 (5 bases). Germline CDR1 reads LGHNA; CDR2 reads YNFKEQ. The CDR3 is 14 amino acids. V dropped 4 bases and J dropped 5 bases, with 12 bases sitting between them. CDR3 DNA: TGTGCCAGCAGCCTTCCAGACAGAAACAATGAGCAGTTCTTC. It translates to CASSLPDRNNEQFF.

The sample holds one count of this clone. This sequence joins TRBV27 and TRBJ2-7; TRBD1 might be the D (6 bases). With 9 bases removed from V and 4 bases from J, the gap between germline ends came to 25 bases. This CDR3 is built from 16 residues. CDR1 is MNHEY, CDR2 SMNVEV, per germline (reference sequence). This CDR3 is CASTTTSRGLGYEQYF. The CDR3 DNA reads as TGTGCCAGTACTACTACAAGCAGGGGCTTGGGGTACGAGCAGTACTTC.

The V gene is TRBV6-1, the J gene TRBJ2-7, with 7 positions matching TRBD1. Trimming cost V 3 bases and J 0 bases; bases outside gene matches: 17. The CDR3 spans 19 residues. Germline CDR1 MNHNS, CDR2 SASEGT. CDR3 bases: TGTGCCAGCAGTGATTGGGCATTTCGACAGGGTAGTATCTCCTACGAGCAGTACTTC. Translating it yields CASSDWAFRQGSISYEQYF.

This rearrangement joins TRBV28 to TRBJ2-2; TRBD2 agrees at 8 bases. Germline V lookup: CDR1 MDHEN, CDR2 SYDVKM. CDR3 length equals 15 residues. The trim removed 1 base at V and 7 bases at J, leaving 5 bases unmatched. The CDR3 here is CASSLYGGGRGELFF. As DNA, the CDR3 is TGTGCCAGCAGTTTATACGGCGGGGGGCGCGGGGAGCTGTTTTTT.